The following is a T cell receptor beta chain sequence with its context. The V end lost 1 base, the J end lost 5 bases, and 6 bases lay between the germline ends. Per germline, CDR1 LNHNV and CDR2 YYDKDF (reference sequence). The CDR3 is made up of 12 amino acids. The entry originates in a study of blood T cells in healthy people across ages. The wider study: For every two T cells, template switching captured about one barcoded beta molecule.

Approximately 10 milliliters was the volume of peripheral blood drawn from each donor. Each sample had at least 6.5 million PBMCs isolated. Per sample, at least 5 micrograms of total RNA were extracted. Through a sample-barcoded 5' primer and a J-beta primer mix, a second PCR was run for 7 to 11 cycles. TCRdb reprocessed the 5' RACE reads with MiXCR, giving one entry per CDR3 protein. The sample lists over 1,500,000 distinct CDR3 sequences, about 49% occurring once. Sample: blood. The rearrangement uses TRBV15 and TRBJ2-7, with D perhaps being TRBD1 or TRBD2 (5 bases each). This receptor was obtained from a woman in her 40s in good health. DNA for the CDR3: TGTGCCACCAGCAGAGGGGGGAACGAGCAGTACTTC. Translating it yields CATSRGGNEQYF.